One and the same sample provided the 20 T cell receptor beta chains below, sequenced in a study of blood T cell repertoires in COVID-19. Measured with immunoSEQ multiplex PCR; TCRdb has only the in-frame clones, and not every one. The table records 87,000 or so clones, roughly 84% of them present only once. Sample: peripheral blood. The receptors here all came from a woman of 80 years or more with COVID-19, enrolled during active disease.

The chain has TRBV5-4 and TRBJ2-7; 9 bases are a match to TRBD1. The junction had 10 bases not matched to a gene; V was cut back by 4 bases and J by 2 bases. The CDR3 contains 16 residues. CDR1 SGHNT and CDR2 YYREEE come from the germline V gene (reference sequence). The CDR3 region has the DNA TGTGCCAGCAGCCCGTGGGGGACAGGGAGGACCTACGAGCAGTACTTC. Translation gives CASSPWGTGRTYEQYF.

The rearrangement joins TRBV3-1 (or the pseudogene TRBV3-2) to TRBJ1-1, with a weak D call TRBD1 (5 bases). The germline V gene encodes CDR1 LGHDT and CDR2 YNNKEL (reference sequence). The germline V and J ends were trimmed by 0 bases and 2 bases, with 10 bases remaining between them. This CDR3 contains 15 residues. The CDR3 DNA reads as TGTGCCAGCAGCCAAGAGGGCAGGGCTAACACTGAAGCTTTCTTT. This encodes CASSQEGRANTEAFF.

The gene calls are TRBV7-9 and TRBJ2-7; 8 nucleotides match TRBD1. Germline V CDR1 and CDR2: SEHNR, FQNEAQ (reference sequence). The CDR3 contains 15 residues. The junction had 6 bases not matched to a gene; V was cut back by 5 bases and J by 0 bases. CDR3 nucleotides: TGTGCCAGCAGCAAGGACAGGGCCTACTCCTACGAGCAGTACTTC. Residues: CASSKDRAYSYEQYF.

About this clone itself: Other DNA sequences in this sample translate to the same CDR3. CDR3 sequence: CASSLLAGNNEQFF. The CDR3 DNA is TGCGCCAGCAGCTTACTAGCGGGTAACAATGAGCAGTTCTTC. The chain couples TRBV5-1 to TRBJ2-1, with TRBD2 matching over 9 bases. The trim removed 2 bases at V and 5 bases at J, leaving 2 bases unmatched. The CDR3 runs to 14 residues. Per the germline V gene, CDR1 is SGHRS and CDR2 is YFSETQ.

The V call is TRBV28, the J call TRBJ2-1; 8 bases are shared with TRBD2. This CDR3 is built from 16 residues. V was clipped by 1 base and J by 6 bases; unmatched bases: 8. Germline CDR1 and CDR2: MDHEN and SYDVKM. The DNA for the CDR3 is TGTGCCAGCAGTTTATCGGGAGGGCCGACCCTCAATGAGCAGTTCTTC. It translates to CASSLSGGPTLNEQFF.

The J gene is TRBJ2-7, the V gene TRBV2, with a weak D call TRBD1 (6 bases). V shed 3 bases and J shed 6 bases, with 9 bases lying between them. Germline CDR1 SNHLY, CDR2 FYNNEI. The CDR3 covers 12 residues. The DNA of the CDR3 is TGTGCCAGCAGTGACAGGGGTGCCGAGCAGTACTTC. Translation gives CASSDRGAEQYF.

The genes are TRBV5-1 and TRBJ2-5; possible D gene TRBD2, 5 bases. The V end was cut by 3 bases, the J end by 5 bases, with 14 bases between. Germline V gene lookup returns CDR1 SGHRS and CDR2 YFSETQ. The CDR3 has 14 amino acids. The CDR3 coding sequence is TGCGCCAGCAGCTCGGTCTCGGGGTATGAGACCCAGTACTTC. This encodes CASSSVSGYETQYF.

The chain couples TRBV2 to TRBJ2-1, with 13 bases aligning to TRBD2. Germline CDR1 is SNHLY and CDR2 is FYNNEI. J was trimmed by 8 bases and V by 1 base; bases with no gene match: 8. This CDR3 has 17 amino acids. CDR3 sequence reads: CASSEGKLAGGWDEQFF. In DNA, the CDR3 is TGTGCCAGCAGTGAAGGCAAACTAGCGGGAGGGTGGGATGAGCAGTTCTTC.

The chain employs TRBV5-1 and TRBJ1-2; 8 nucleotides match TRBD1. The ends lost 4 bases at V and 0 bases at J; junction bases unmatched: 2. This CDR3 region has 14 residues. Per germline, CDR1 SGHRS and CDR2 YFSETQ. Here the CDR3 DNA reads TGCGCCAGCAGCCTGGACAGGGCTAACTATGGCTACACCTTC. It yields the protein CASSLDRANYGYTF. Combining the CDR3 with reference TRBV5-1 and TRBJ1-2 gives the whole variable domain KAGVTQTPRYLIKTRGQQVTLSCSPISGHRSVSWYQQTPGQGLQFLFEYFSETQRNKGNFPGRFSGRQFSNSRSEMNVSTLELGDSALYLCASSLDRANYGYTFGSGTRLTVV.

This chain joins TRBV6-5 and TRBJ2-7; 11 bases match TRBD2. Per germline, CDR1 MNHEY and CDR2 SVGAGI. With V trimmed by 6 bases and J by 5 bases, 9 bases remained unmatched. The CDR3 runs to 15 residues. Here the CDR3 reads CASSDPGLAVDEQYF. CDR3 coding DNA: TGTGCCAGCAGCGACCCGGGACTAGCGGTGGACGAGCAGTACTTC.

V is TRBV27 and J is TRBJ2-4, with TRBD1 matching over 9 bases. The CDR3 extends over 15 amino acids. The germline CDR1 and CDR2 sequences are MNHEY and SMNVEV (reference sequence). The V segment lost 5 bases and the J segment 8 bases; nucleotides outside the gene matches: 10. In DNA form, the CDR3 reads TGTGCCAGCAGTCCCCGGGACAGGGAGAAACACATTCAGTACTTC. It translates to CASSPRDREKHIQYF.

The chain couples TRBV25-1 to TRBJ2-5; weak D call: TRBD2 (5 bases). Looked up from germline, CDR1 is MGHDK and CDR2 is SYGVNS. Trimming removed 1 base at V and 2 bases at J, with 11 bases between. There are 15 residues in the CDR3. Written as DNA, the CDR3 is TGTGCCAGCAGTGAATCGGGGTTCGTGCAAGAGACCCAGTACTTC. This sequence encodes CASSESGFVQETQYF.

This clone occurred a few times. Here the CDR3 DNA reads TGTGCCAGCAGTGAGGGCAGGGTGGGCTATGGCTACACCTTC. Residues: CASSEGRVGYGYTF. The chain is built from TRBV2 and TRBJ1-2, with a possible D match to TRBD1 (5 bases). This CDR3 contains 14 residues. V gave up 3 bases and J gave up 4 bases, with 12 bases separating them. The germline CDR1 and CDR2 sequences are SNHLY and FYNNEI. The variable domain in full, with the rest retrieved from reference TRBV2 and TRBJ1-2, is EPEVTQTPSHQVTQMGQEVILRCVPISNHLYFYWYRQILGQKVEFLVSFYNNEISEKSEIFDDQFSVERPDGSNFTLKIRSTKLEDSAMYFCASSEGRVGYGYTFGSGTRLTVV.

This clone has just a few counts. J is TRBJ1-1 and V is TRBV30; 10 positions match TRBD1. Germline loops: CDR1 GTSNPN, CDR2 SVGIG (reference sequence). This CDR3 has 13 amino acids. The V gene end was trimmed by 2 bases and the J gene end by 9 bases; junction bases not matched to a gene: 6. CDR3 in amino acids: CAWSPGQGLKAFF. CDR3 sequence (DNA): TGTGCCTGGAGTCCGGGACAGGGGTTGAAAGCTTTCTTT.

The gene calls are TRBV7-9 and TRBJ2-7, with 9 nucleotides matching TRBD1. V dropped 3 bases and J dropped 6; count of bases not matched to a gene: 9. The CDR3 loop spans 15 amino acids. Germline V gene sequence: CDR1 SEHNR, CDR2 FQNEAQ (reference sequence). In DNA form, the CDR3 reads TGTGCCAGCAGCTTTTGGGACAGGGAAAACGGCGAGCAGTACTTC. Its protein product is CASSFWDRENGEQYF.

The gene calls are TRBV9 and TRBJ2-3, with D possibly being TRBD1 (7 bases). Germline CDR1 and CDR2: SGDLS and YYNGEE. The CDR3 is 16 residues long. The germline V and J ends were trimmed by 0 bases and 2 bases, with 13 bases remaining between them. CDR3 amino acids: CASSVGRDRPTDTQYF. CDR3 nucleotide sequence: TGTGCCAGCAGCGTAGGGAGGGACAGACCCACAGATACGCAGTATTTT.

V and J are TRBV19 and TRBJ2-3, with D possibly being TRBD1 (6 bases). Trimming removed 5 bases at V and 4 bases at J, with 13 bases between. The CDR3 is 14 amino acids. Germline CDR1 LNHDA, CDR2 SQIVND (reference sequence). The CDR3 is CASSVDPGADTQYF. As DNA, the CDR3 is TGTGCCAGTAGTGTTGACCCAGGGGCAGATACGCAGTATTTT.

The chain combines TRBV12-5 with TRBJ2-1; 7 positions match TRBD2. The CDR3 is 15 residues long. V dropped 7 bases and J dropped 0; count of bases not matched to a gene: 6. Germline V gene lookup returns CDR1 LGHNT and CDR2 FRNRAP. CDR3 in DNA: TGTGCTAGTGCGCTCGGCGGGGGCTCCTACAATGAGCAGTTCTTC. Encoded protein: CASALGGGSYNEQFF.

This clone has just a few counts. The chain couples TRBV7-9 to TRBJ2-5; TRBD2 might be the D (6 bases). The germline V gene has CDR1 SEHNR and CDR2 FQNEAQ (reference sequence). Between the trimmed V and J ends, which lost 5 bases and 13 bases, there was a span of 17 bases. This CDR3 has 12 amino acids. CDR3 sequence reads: CASSRSTSSPYF. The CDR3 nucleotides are TGTGCCAGCAGCCGTTCTACTAGCTCTCCGTACTTC.

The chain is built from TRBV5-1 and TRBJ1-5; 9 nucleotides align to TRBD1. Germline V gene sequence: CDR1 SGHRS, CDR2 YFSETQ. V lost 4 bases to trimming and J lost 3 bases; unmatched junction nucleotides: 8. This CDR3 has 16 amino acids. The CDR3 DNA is TGCGCCAGCAGCCCAACCGGGACAGGGTTCAATCAGCCCCAGCATTTT. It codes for CASSPTGTGFNQPQHF.